This T cell receptor (beta chain) was identified in a study of vaccination and CD4 T cells after COVID-19. Study in general: Convalescent patients had positive nasal swab PCR results for SARS-CoV-2. Disease was mild in several and severe in one. The convalescents included six males and four females, and among them two were Hispanic while seven were Caucasian.

As to treatment: 10-day PBMC culture with coronavirus spike peptide pools or control peptides (ViraFEST assay). With peptide pools, ViraFEST first expanded antigen-specific T cells and afterwards sequenced their TCRs. Culture conditions combined a few million PBMCs per well with 9.5 to 10 IU/ml IL-2 and 8 to 10 ug/ml peptide pools. The CDR3 runs to 14 residues. Germline CDR1 and CDR2: MNHEY and SMNVEV (reference sequence). The germline V and J ends were trimmed by 3 bases and 6 bases, with 11 bases remaining between them. With regard to this clonotype: Its specificity is unknown.

Cultured CD4+ T-cell DNA underwent Oncomine TCR Beta short-read sequencing. TCRdb ran MiXCR on the PCR reads and lists one entry per CDR3 protein. The sample yields 15,000 to 20,000 distinct CDR3 sequences, approximately 68% seen once. The source material was CD4+ T cells from blood, cultured in vitro. The origin of this receptor is a human donor who had recovered from COVID-19. The chain couples TRBV27 to TRBJ2-2; possibly TRBD1 or TRBD2 for D (5 bases each). CDR3 protein: CASSFRGKAGELFF. Here the CDR3 DNA reads TGTGCCAGCAGTTTCCGGGGCAAGGCCGGGGAGCTGTTTTTT.